Following are 10 T cell receptor beta chains from one sample sequenced in a study of identical twins. From the 5' RACE reads, TCRdb called clonotypes with MiXCR, one entry per CDR3 protein. The sample contains around 690,000 distinct CDR3 sequences, about 20% of which appear only once. A further study also used this sample, focusing on T cells expressing NK-cell markers.

Sequenced material: PBMCs. These receptors were taken from a woman aged 18-29 years in good health.

This clonotype appeared a few times. J is TRBJ2-4 and V is TRBV27, with D possibly matching TRBD1 (6 bases). V was clipped by 8 bases and J by 9 bases, with 20 bases between them. The CDR3 covers 14 residues. Germline V CDR1 and CDR2: MNHEY, SMNVEV (reference sequence). CDR3 protein: CASGLTNRESIQYF. DNA of the CDR3: TGTGCCAGCGGCCTAACCAACAGGGAGAGCATTCAGTACTTC.

The rearrangement links TRBV15 to TRBJ2-7; D is unresolved. Trimming cost V 0 bases and J 7 bases, with 4 bases left between them. The germline gives CDR1 LNHNV, CDR2 YYDKDF (reference sequence). The CDR3 is 11 amino acids. This CDR3 is CATSREGEQYF. The CDR3 coding sequence is TGTGCCACCAGCAGAGAAGGGGAGCAGTACTTC.

This chain connects TRBV12-3 or TRBV12-4 to TRBJ2-3; D is possibly TRBD1 or TRBD2 (6 bases each). This CDR3 is 14 amino acids long. The V end was cut by 4 bases, the J end by 5 bases, with 13 bases between. The CDR3 region is CASSSMGGQDTQYF. In nucleotides, the CDR3 is TGTGCCAGCAGTTCTATGGGGGGCCAAGATACGCAGTATTTT.

In its sample, this clonotype was seen a few times. The J gene is TRBJ1-1, the V gene TRBV11-2; D possibly corresponds to TRBD1 (5 bases). V lost 4 bases, J lost 4 bases, and 19 bases lay in between. The CDR3 contains 16 residues. In germline, CDR1 is SGHAT, CDR2 FQNNGV. CDR3 coding DNA: TGTGCCAGCAGCTCTCCCTCGGGGGGAGGGACCACTGAAGCTTTCTTT. Protein product: CASSSPSGGGTTEAFF.

The chain recombines TRBV15 with TRBJ2-5; D is ambiguous. The CDR3 loop spans 13 amino acids. V lost 0 bases, J lost 2 bases, and 4 bases lay in between. CDR1 and CDR2 from the germline V gene are LNHNV and YYDKDF (reference sequence). The CDR3 DNA reads TGTGCCACCAGCAGAGACTATCAAGAGACCCAGTACTTC. Translation gives CATSRDYQETQYF.

The genes are TRBV5-1 and TRBJ1-1; a weak D match, TRBD1 (6 bases). Trimming pared 2 bases from V and 3 bases from J, leaving 11 bases between. This CDR3 region has 14 residues. Germline CDR1 SGHRS, CDR2 YFSETQ. CDR3 region: CASSFLAGDTEAFF. The CDR3 coding sequence is TGCGCCAGCAGCTTTCTGGCAGGGGACACTGAAGCTTTCTTT. The whole variable domain, filled in from reference TRBV5-1 and TRBJ1-1, reads KAGVTQTPRYLIKTRGQQVTLSCSPISGHRSVSWYQQTPGQGLQFLFEYFSETQRNKGNFPGRFSGRQFSNSRSEMNVSTLELGDSALYLCASSFLAGDTEAFFGQGTRLTVV.

This clonotype occurred a few times. V usage is TRBV20-1 and J usage is TRBJ2-5, with TRBD2 as a possible D gene (5 bases). CDR3 length: 14 amino acids. Germline loops: CDR1 DFQATT, CDR2 SNEGSKA (reference sequence). Trimming left V 2 bases short and J 5 bases short, with 15 bases between. The CDR3 DNA follows: TGCAGTGCTAGAAAAGGAGGACCGAGGGAGACCCAGTACTTC. Its translation: CSARKGGPRETQYF.

The gene calls are TRBV5-1 and TRBJ1-1; D perhaps matches TRBD1 (6 bases). The V and J ends lost 4 bases and 7 bases respectively, with 11 bases between them. CDR1 and CDR2 (germline): SGHRS, YFSETQ. CDR3 length: 12 residues. CDR3 in DNA: TGCGCCAGCAGCCTGGACAGTGATGAAGCTTTCTTT. Translation: CASSLDSDEAFF.

The rearrangement joins TRBV12-3 or TRBV12-4 to TRBJ2-5; D unresolved. V was cut by 3 bases and J by 1 base, with 12 bases left in between. The CDR3 sequence is 15 residues long. CDR3 DNA sequence: TGTGCCAGCAGTTTTCGACACATTACCCAAGAGACCCAGTACTTC. It specifies CASSFRHITQETQYF.

The sample holds a few counts of this clonotype. V is TRBV15 and J is TRBJ1-4; the D is unclear. This CDR3 is built from 15 residues. Germline V gene sequence: CDR1 LNHNV, CDR2 YYDKDF (reference sequence). With 2 bases removed from V and 4 bases from J, the gap between germline ends came to 11 bases. In DNA form, the CDR3 reads TGTGCCACCAGCAGATTTCGGGGAATTAATGAAAAACTGTTTTTT. Protein product: CATSRFRGINEKLFF.